The 28 T cell receptor beta chains in this list originate from one sample, sequenced in a study of metastatic and nonmetastatic thyroid tumors (TCRdb year 2020). The library came from PCR. The sequencing machine was an Illumina HiSeq 4000. The public reads were quality trimmed at Q25 with fastp and then assembled into clones with MiXCR by TCRdb, keeping productive beta chains. This sample gives roughly 24,000 clones in total; 18% of them show up just once. Of the sample, approximately 2.9% falls within the top ten clones. None of the patients had been given any treatment before thyroid surgery. The sample taken for sequencing was adjacent normal tissue. These TCRs come from a male donor with papillary thyroid cancer or a benign thyroid nodule (not recorded which). Some clones in this sample may be carry-over from other donors' samples.

This chain joins TRBV5-6 and TRBJ2-3; TRBD1 is a possible D gene (5 bases). Near its end, the DNA agrees better with TRBJ1-5, so the J call may be wrong. CDR1 and CDR2 (germline): SGHDT, YYEEEE. The CDR3 is made up of 16 amino acids. The DNA for the CDR3 is TGTGCCAGCAGCTTTGCCGGGACTAGCAGAACGGGGACGCAGCATTTT. Amino acids: CASSFAGTSRTGTQHF.

This clone was picked up many times. This rearrangement joins TRBV7-9 to TRBJ1-5, with 10 bases matching TRBD1. The CDR3 covers 15 residues. Germline V gives CDR1 SEHNR, CDR2 FQNEAQ (reference sequence). With V trimmed by 4 bases and J by 6 bases, 6 bases remained unmatched. CDR3 bases: TGTGCCAGCAGCTCCGGGACAGGGGAATCTCAGCCCCAGCATTTT. It encodes CASSSGTGESQPQHF.

This clone has at least ten counts. The rearrangement uses TRBV6-5 and TRBJ2-3; D gene ambiguous. The CDR3 length is 13 residues. V was cut by 2 bases and J by 2 bases, with 5 bases left in between. Germline CDR1 and CDR2: MNHEY and SVGAGI. The CDR3 region has the DNA TGTGCCAGCAGTTACGACCCCACAGATACGCAGTATTTT. It is translated as CASSYDPTDTQYF.

To note about this clone: This may arise from a read error, as a much more abundant clone is one base away. V usage is TRBV28 and J usage is TRBJ2-1; D gene ambiguous. Germline CDR1 is MDHEN and CDR2 is SYDVKM. Trimming removed 6 bases at V and 9 bases at J, with 18 bases between. CDR3 length: 14 amino acids. The CDR3 spells CASSHQSPRAEQFF. In DNA form, the CDR3 reads TGTGCCAGCAGCCACCAATCCCCTCGGGCTGAGCAGTTCTTC.

In this sample, this clone turned up a few times. One end of the junction fails to match germline, which may point to a read error. V gene TRBV9 combines with J gene TRBJ2-5, with 13 bases identical to TRBD2. Germline V gives CDR1 SGDLS, CDR2 YYNGEE. There are 18 residues in the CDR3. The CDR3: CANSVGVLAGGQGETQYF. CDR3 sequence (DNA): TGTGCCAACAGCGTAGGCGTACTAGCGGGAGGGCAAGGGGAGACCCAGTACTTC. The full variable domain, with the rest looked up from reference TRBV9 and TRBJ2-5, is DSGVTQTPKHLITATGQRVTLRCSPRSGDLSVYWYQQSLDQGLQFLIQYYNGEERAKGNILERFSAQQFPDLHSELNLSSLELGDSALYFCANSVGVLAGGQGETQYFGPGTRLLVL.

This clone counts as medium-sized. The genes are TRBV9 and TRBJ1-2; TRBD1 agrees at 11 bases. V was pared by 3 bases and J by 5 bases, with 3 bases of the junction left unmatched. From germline, CDR1 is SGDLS and CDR2 YYNGEE. The CDR3 is 14 amino acids. The CDR3 coding sequence is TGTGCCAGCAGCGGAGGACAGGGGGCGTATGGCTACACCTTC. Amino acid sequence: CASSGGQGAYGYTF.

The gene calls are TRBV10-3 and TRBJ2-3; TRBD2 agrees at 8 bases. This CDR3 comprises 18 residues. V dropped 3 bases and J dropped 1; count of bases not matched to a gene: 12. Germline CDR1 is ENHRY and CDR2 is SYGVKD. In DNA form, the CDR3 reads TGTGCCATCAGTGATCCCGTGTGTAGCGGGGACGGCACAGATACGCAGTATTTT. Translating it yields CAISDPVCSGDGTDTQYF.

This clone was seen many times. V and J are TRBV20-1 and TRBJ2-2; D possibly corresponds to TRBD2 (6 bases). V was cut by 3 bases and J by 5 bases, with 10 bases left in between. Per the germline V gene, CDR1 is DFQATT and CDR2 is SNEGSKA (reference sequence). CDR3 length equals 13 residues. CDR3 DNA: TGCAGTGCTAGGGAGGGTAGAACCGGGGAGCTGTTTTTT. Translating gives CSAREGRTGELFF.

Many counts were recorded for this clone. The V and J genes are TRBV12-3 or TRBV12-4 and TRBJ2-5; 9 bases line up with TRBD1. The CDR3 length is 15 residues. Trimming removed 0 bases from V and 5 bases from J; junction bases left unmatched: 4. CDR3 in amino acids: CASSLADRGEETQYF. The DNA of the CDR3 is TGTGCCAGCAGTTTAGCGGACAGGGGAGAGGAGACCCAGTACTTC.

This clone appeared many times. This sequence joins TRBV7-9 and TRBJ2-5; D uncertain. V gave up 4 bases and J gave up 11 bases, with 17 bases separating them. The CDR3 sequence is 13 residues long. Per the germline V gene, CDR1 is SEHNR and CDR2 is FQNEAQ (reference sequence). The CDR3 region has the DNA TGTGCCAGCAGCTCCGACCCGTTTTTGACTCAGTACTTC. It encodes CASSSDPFLTQYF.

This clone was recorded at least ten times. This chain links TRBV15 with TRBJ2-1; 9 bases match TRBD1. The CDR3 runs 15 residues. Unmatched junction bases numbered 6, after V lost 3 bases and J lost 6 bases. Germline-derived CDR1 and CDR2 are LNHNV and YYDKDF (reference sequence). The CDR3 protein is CATSSPGQGFNEQFF. The CDR3 region has the DNA TGTGCCACCAGCAGCCCGGGACAGGGCTTCAATGAGCAGTTCTTC.

The sample holds many counts of this clone. The chain combines TRBV20-1 with TRBJ1-5; 10 nucleotides agree with TRBD1. The CDR3 length is 20 residues. The germline V gene has CDR1 DFQATT and CDR2 SNEGSKA (reference sequence). The V gene end was trimmed by 5 bases and the J gene end by 0 bases; junction bases not matched to a gene: 19. The CDR3 spells CSALLIDRDRGILSNQPQHF. DNA for the CDR3: TGCAGTGCTCTTCTAATCGACCGGGACAGGGGAATTCTTAGCAATCAGCCCCAGCATTTT.

CDR3 loop: CSARDVAGASYGYTF. The CDR3, as DNA: TGCAGTGCTAGAGATGTGGCAGGGGCGAGCTATGGCTACACCTTC. The rearrangement joins TRBV20-1 to TRBJ1-2, with D perhaps TRBD1 (6 bases). The CDR3 covers 15 residues. Per germline, CDR1 DFQATT and CDR2 SNEGSKA (reference sequence). V was clipped by 0 bases and J by 4 bases, with 15 bases between them.

This clone was observed at least ten times. A single base separates this from a much larger clone, so it may be a read error. The CDR3 bases are TGTGCCAGGCGTCCCGGGACAGCGTACAATGAGCGGTTCTTC. It specifies CARRPGTAYNERFF. The rearrangement uses TRBV2 and TRBJ2-1, with 7 bases fitting TRBD1. This CDR3 spans 14 amino acids. Germline values: CDR1 SNHLY, CDR2 FYNNEI.

This clone was found many times. The chain combines TRBV9 with TRBJ1-5, with a possible D match to TRBD1 (5 bases). The CDR3 is 15 residues long. V shed 3 bases and J shed 2 bases, with 12 bases lying between them. CDR1 and CDR2 (germline): SGDLS, YYNGEE. The CDR3 sequence: CASSASGTGNQPQHF. The CDR3 bases are TGTGCCAGCAGCGCCTCAGGGACTGGCAATCAGCCCCAGCATTTT.

In this sample, this clone turned up many times. The gene calls are TRBV7-2 and TRBJ1-1; weak D call: TRBD1 (6 bases). This CDR3 comprises 14 residues. CDR1 is SGHTA, CDR2 FQGNSA, per germline. Between the trimmed V and J ends, which lost 1 base and 2 bases, there was a span of 8 bases. The CDR3 bases are TGTGCCAGCAGCTTAGGGACAGCCAACACTGAAGCTTTCTTT. It is translated as CASSLGTANTEAFF.

This clone was recorded at least ten times. The chain recombines TRBV29-1 with TRBJ1-1, with D perhaps TRBD1 (6 bases). The ends were cut back, 6 bases at V and 10 bases at J, with 21 bases in the middle. Germline CDR1 SQVTM, CDR2 ANQGSEA. The CDR3 contains 13 residues. CDR3 loop: CSVVDSRYIGAFF. CDR3 bases: TGCAGCGTCGTGGACAGCAGGTACATCGGAGCTTTCTTT.

Only a few counts were recorded for this clone. A much larger clone differs from this one at a single base, so this may be a read error. This chain connects TRBV4-3 to TRBJ2-1; 12 bases are a match to TRBD2. CDR1 is LGHNA and CDR2 is YSLEER in the germline V gene. Trimming cost V 4 bases and J 12 bases; bases outside gene matches: 13. The CDR3 is 16 amino acids. The CDR3 region has the DNA TGCGCCAGCAGCCCCAGACTAGCGGGAGTGAGGTATGGGCAGTTCTTC. This encodes CASSPRLAGVRYGQFF.

The rearrangement joins TRBV18 to TRBJ2-2; unclear D gene. Germline V lookup: CDR1 KGHSH, CDR2 LQKENI. Trimming pared 2 bases from V and 6 bases from J, leaving 4 bases between. The CDR3 sequence is 12 residues long. This chain's CDR3 is CASSPNPGELFF. The DNA for the CDR3 is TGTGCCAGCTCACCAAATCCCGGGGAGCTGTTTTTT.

At least ten counts were recorded for this clone. This chain links TRBV13 with TRBJ2-7; 8 bases agree with TRBD1. The trim removed 5 bases at V and 1 base at J, leaving 4 bases unmatched. This CDR3 spans 14 amino acids. Per the germline V gene, CDR1 is PRHDT and CDR2 is FYEKMQ (reference sequence). This CDR3 is CASSPGQGSYEQYF. In nucleotides, the CDR3 is TGTGCCAGCAGCCCAGGACAGGGATCCTACGAGCAGTACTTC.

The chain employs TRBV28 and TRBJ2-7; TRBD2 aligns across 9 bases. Germline values: CDR1 MDHEN, CDR2 SYDVKM. This CDR3 region has 14 residues. V lost 10 bases, J lost 3 bases, and 10 bases stayed unmatched. The CDR3 nucleotides read TGTGCCAACAGCCCTAGCGGGGCTAGCTACGAGCAGTACTTC. This codes for CANSPSGASYEQYF.

This clone was detected many times. V usage is TRBV25-1 and J usage is TRBJ2-1; D gene ambiguous. Germline CDR1 MGHDK, CDR2 SYGVNS. The germline V and J ends were trimmed by 1 base and 2 bases, with 9 bases remaining between them. This CDR3 spans 15 amino acids. This chain's CDR3 is CASSEFGGTYNEQFF. In DNA form, the CDR3 reads TGTGCCAGCAGTGAATTTGGCGGAACCTACAATGAGCAGTTCTTC.

This clone was picked up many times. The V call is TRBV10-1, the J call TRBJ2-3, with 8 bases aligning to TRBD1. CDR1 and CDR2 (germline): WNHNN, SYGVQD (reference sequence). V was clipped by 3 bases and J by 1 base; unmatched bases: 9. The CDR3 contains 17 residues. CDR3 amino acids: CASSDPTQGAGTDTQYF. DNA for the CDR3: TGCGCCAGCAGTGATCCTACTCAGGGGGCCGGCACAGATACGCAGTATTTT.

This clone showed up just once. The rearrangement uses TRBV5-6 and TRBJ2-3, with 10 bases identical to TRBD1. CDR1 is SGHDT, CDR2 YYEEEE, per germline. The CDR3 length is 18 residues. Trimming cost V 8 bases and J 5 bases; bases outside gene matches: 20. DNA for the CDR3: TGTGCCAGTAGTATGACAAACCCGGGACAGGGGAATAAAGATACGCAGTATTTT. Protein: CASSMTNPGQGNKDTQYF.

On this clone: Since the CDR3 does not end with the conserved phenylalanine or tryptophan, this likely comes from a read error. The CDR3: CATSEPGTASVGYTL. Written as DNA, the CDR3 is TGTGCCACCAGTGAACCCGGGACGGCAAGCGTCGGCTACACCCTC. V gene TRBV24-1 combines with J gene TRBJ1-2, with D possibly being TRBD1 (5 bases). Between the trimmed V and J ends, which lost 4 bases and 8 bases, there was a span of 19 bases. From germline, CDR1 is KGHDR and CDR2 SFDVKD. The length of the CDR3 is 15 residues.

By share, this clone counts as medium-sized. V usage is TRBV20-1 and J usage is TRBJ2-7, with TRBD2 identical over 11 bases. The CDR3 is 19 amino acids. Trimming took 1 base from V and 3 from J; bases not matched to a gene: 17. CDR1 and CDR2 from the germline V gene are DFQATT and SNEGSKA (reference sequence). The CDR3 reads CSARGESIPSGRSNYEQYV. CDR3 nucleotides: TGCAGTGCTAGAGGAGAATCGATCCCTAGCGGGAGGTCTAACTACGAGCAGTACGTC.

On this clone: Its ends do not fully match the called genes, so a read error is possible. V and J are TRBV10-1 and TRBJ2-5; D is perhaps TRBD1 (5 bases). This CDR3 comprises 13 residues. Germline assignment: CDR1 WNHNN and CDR2 SYGVQD (reference sequence). CDR3 sequence: CASSLQAQETQSF. CDR3 coding DNA: TGCGCCAGCAGCCTACAGGCTCAAGAGACCCAGTCCTTC.

The sample holds many counts of this clone. The chain recombines TRBV27 with TRBJ1-6; D not resolved. The CDR3 has 14 residues. Germline assignment: CDR1 MNHEY and CDR2 SMNVEV (reference sequence). The germline V and J ends were trimmed by 4 bases and 3 bases, with 7 bases remaining between them. The CDR3 loop reads CASSSRDYNSPLHF. The CDR3 nucleotides read TGTGCCAGCAGTTCCCGGGACTATAATTCACCCCTCCACTTT.